A selection of T cell receptor beta chains follows, all from one sample in a study of T-cell reconstitution after alpha-beta-depleted transplantation in children. One entry per CDR3 protein, called by TCRdb with MiXCR from the PCR reads. The sample has 95,000 to 150,000 distinct CDR3 sequences, roughly 23% seen once. Specimen: PBMCs, mostly from graft donor cells, collected 180 days after TCRalphabeta/CD19-depleted stem cell transplant. The receptors were gathered from a male patient under 10 years old who had a stem cell transplant for chronic granulomatous disease, so the T cells may come from the graft donor. Both conserved end residues are part of each CDR3. A D gene is named only where the DNA matches it firmly. Clone size, where shown, is once, few, many, or a class for clones that have expanded.

TRBJ2-7 | TRBV29-1 | many | - | 11 | CSVDRSGEQYF | TGCAGCGTTGATAGGTCCGGAGAGCAGTACTTC
TRBJ2-5 | TRBV6-6 | few | - | 13 | CASSYRGPETQYF | TGTGCCAGCAGTTACAGGGGCCCGGAGACCCAGTACTTC
TRBJ2-7 | TRBV5-1 | few | TRBD2 | 15 | CASSLVLSGTYEQYF | TGCGCCAGCAGCTTGGTCCTAAGCGGGACCTACGAGCAGTACTTC
TRBJ1-2 | TRBV7-2 | - | TRBD1 | 12 | CASSQGGELYTF | TGTGCCAGCAGCCAGGGGGGGGAGCTCTACACCTTC
TRBJ2-1 | TRBV5-1 | - | - | 16 | CASSLASGAPYNEQFF | TGCGCCAGCAGCCTGGCATCGGGGGCTCCCTACAATGAGCAGTTCTTC
TRBJ2-1 | TRBV5-1 | - | TRBD1 | 15 | CASSLWDRGDNEQFF | TGCGCCAGCAGCTTGTGGGACAGGGGAGACAATGAGCAGTTCTTC
TRBJ2-5 | TRBV7-8 | - | - | 17 | CASSSYWGTQYQETQYF | TGTGCCAGCAGCTCATACTGGGGGACCCAGTACCAAGAGACCCAGTACTTC
TRBJ2-7 | TRBV29-1 | many | - | 12 | CSVLGPGYEQYF | TGCAGCGTTCTGGGACCCGGTTACGAGCAGTACTTC
TRBJ2-5 | TRBV5-6 | many | - | 14 | CASSYTGLGETQYF | TGTGCCAGCAGCTATACAGGGTTAGGGGAGACCCAGTACTTC
TRBJ2-5 | TRBV4-2 | many | - | 16 | CASSQEGWEVQETQYF | TGTGCCAGCAGCCAAGAAGGGTGGGAGGTCCAAGAGACCCAGTACTTC
TRBJ2-7 | TRBV10-3 | many | - | 11 | CAISTRDEQYF | TGTGCCATCTCAACACGGGACGAGCAGTACTTC
TRBJ2-5 | TRBV11-2 | - | - | 16 | CASSLEGGAVQETQYF | TGTGCCAGCAGCTTAGAAGGAGGGGCAGTACAAGAGACCCAGTACTTC
TRBJ2-7 | TRBV14 | many | - | 14 | CASSLSPGSYEQYF | TGTGCCAGCAGCCTATCACCAGGCTCCTACGAGCAGTACTTC
TRBJ1-6 | TRBV5-6 | - | TRBD1 | 14 | CASSRGQGRSPLHF | TGTGCCAGCAGCCGGGGACAGGGGAGATCACCCCTCCACTTT
TRBJ1-2 | TRBV12-3/TRBV12-4 | - | TRBD1 | 12 | CASSWDRRGYTF | TGTGCCAGCAGTTGGGACAGACGCGGCTACACCTTC
TRBJ1-1 | TRBV5-6 | few | TRBD1 | 15 | CASSLVRGQGTEAFF | TGTGCCAGCAGCTTGGTCAGGGGGCAAGGCACTGAAGCTTTCTTT
TRBJ2-7 | TRBV20-1 | few | TRBD2 | 13 | CSARHPTSHEQYF | TGCAGTGCTAGACACCCGACTAGCCACGAGCAGTACTTC
TRBJ2-7 | TRBV7-9 | - | - | 15 | CASSSRDWGVYEQYF | TGTGCCAGCAGCTCTCGGGACTGGGGAGTCTACGAGCAGTACTTC
TRBJ2-2 | TRBV6-1 | many | - | 14 | CASSEARNTGELFF | TGTGCCAGCAGTGAAGCTCGGAACACCGGGGAGCTGTTTTTT
TRBJ1-6 | TRBV20-1 | - | - | 15 | CSARDPGQSFSPLHF | TGCAGTGCTAGAGATCCAGGGCAGAGTTTCTCACCCCTCCACTTT
TRBJ2-5 | TRBV20-1 | - | - | 13 | CSATSRAQETQYF | TGCAGTGCGACAAGTAGGGCCCAAGAGACCCAGTACTTC
TRBJ2-5 | TRBV12-3/TRBV12-4 | many | TRBD2 | 15 | CASPQPGTSEETQYF | TGTGCCAGCCCTCAACCGGGGACTAGCGAAGAGACCCAGTACTTC
TRBJ2-1 | TRBV12-3/TRBV12-4 | - | TRBD2 | 14 | CASRVAGSYNEQFF | TGTGCCAGCAGGGTAGCGGGTTCCTACAATGAGCAGTTCTTC
TRBJ2-5 | TRBV20-1 | - | TRBD2 | 14 | CSASLKWGGETQYF | TGCAGTGCTAGTCTAAAATGGGGGGGAGAGACCCAGTACTTC
TRBJ2-1 | TRBV12-3/TRBV12-4 | many | TRBD2 | 17 | CASSPGLAGVKSNEQFF | TGTGCCAGCAGTCCCGGACTAGCGGGAGTCAAATCCAATGAGCAGTTCTTC
TRBJ1-3 | TRBV29-1 | many | - | 13 | CSVAGDSGNTIYF | TGCAGCGTCGCGGGAGACTCTGGAAACACCATATATTTT
TRBJ2-3 | TRBV29-1 | many | - | 14 | CSVEARLSTDTQYF | TGCAGCGTTGAAGCGAGACTATCCACAGATACGCAGTATTTT
TRBJ2-1 | TRBV20-1 | many | - | 13 | CSASYWQGYEQFF | TGCAGTGCTAGTTACTGGCAGGGATATGAGCAGTTCTTC
TRBJ2-3 | TRBV12-1 | many | - | 16 | CASSPGLAGESDTQYF | TGTGCCAGCAGCCCGGGACTAGCGGGGGAATCAGATACGCAGTATTTT
TRBJ1-5 | TRBV12-3/TRBV12-4 | many | - | 15 | CASSLSGGDNQPQHF | TGTGCCAGCAGTTTGTCAGGAGGGGACAATCAGCCCCAGCATTTT
TRBJ2-5 | TRBV12-3/TRBV12-4 | few | - | 15 | CASSSPDSKGETQYF | TGTGCCAGCAGTTCTCCGGACTCTAAGGGGGAGACCCAGTACTTC
TRBJ2-5 | TRBV7-7 | - | - | 13 | CASSLEREETQYF | TGTGCTAGCAGCTTAGAGAGGGAGGAGACCCAGTACTTC
TRBJ2-1 | TRBV3-1 | - | - | 16 | CASSQKGGISYNEQFF | TGTGCCAGCAGCCAAAAAGGCGGGATTTCCTACAATGAGCAGTTCTTC
TRBJ1-4 | TRBV7-6 | - | - | 14 | CASSLGVTNEKLFF | TGTGCCAGCAGCTTAGGGGTGACTAATGAAAAACTGTTTTTT
TRBJ1-1 | TRBV4-1 | many | - | 21 | CASSQEIRDGSTGGRVTEAFF | TGCGCCAGCAGCCAAGAGATCCGGGACGGTAGTACAGGAGGGCGTGTCACTGAAGCTTTCTTT